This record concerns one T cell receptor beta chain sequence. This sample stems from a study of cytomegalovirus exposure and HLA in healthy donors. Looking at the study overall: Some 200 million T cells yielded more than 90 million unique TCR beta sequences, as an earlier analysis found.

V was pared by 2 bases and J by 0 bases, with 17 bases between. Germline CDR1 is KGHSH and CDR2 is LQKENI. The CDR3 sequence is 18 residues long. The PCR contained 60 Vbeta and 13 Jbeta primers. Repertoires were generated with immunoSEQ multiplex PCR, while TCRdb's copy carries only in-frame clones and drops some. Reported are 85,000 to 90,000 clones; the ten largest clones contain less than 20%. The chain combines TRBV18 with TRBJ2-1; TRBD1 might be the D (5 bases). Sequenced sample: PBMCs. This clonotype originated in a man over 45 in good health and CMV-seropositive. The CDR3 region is CASSPINSRASSYNEQFF. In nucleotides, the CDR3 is TGTGCCAGCTCACCAATTAATTCCAGGGCTAGCTCCTACAATGAGCAGTTCTTC.